This T cell receptor (beta chain) is drawn from a study of T cells in Graves' hyperthyroidism and ophthalmopathy. There were TCR beta CDR3 regions amplified from RNA transcripts. A set of HTBI primers served as the primers for a first-round RT-PCR of the TCR CDR3. TCRdb ran MiXCR on the multiplex PCR reads and lists one entry per CDR3 protein. The table lists roughly 700,000 distinct CDR3 sequences, 17% of them singletons, with 15% to 19% in the top ten. Graves' hyperthyroidism was deemed stable given no ophthalmopathy progression within 18 months. Deletions cut 6 bases from V and 0 bases from J, with 11 bases between. CDR1 and CDR2 from the germline V gene are LNHDA and SQIVND (reference sequence). This CDR3 has 15 amino acids.

The sample consisted of blood. The gene calls are TRBV19 and TRBJ1-4, with D perhaps TRBD1 (5 bases). This clonotype originated in a man aged 50-59 years with Graves' hyperthyroidism. CDR3 protein: CASRQAGATNEKLFF. The CDR3 region has the DNA TGTGCCAGTAGACAAGCGGGGGCAACTAATGAAAAACTGTTTTTT.